What follows are 12 T cell receptor beta chains derived from one specimen sequenced in a study of shared clonotypes between healthy human individuals (dated by TCRdb to between 2020 and 2021). Libraries were prepared through the immunoSEQ multiplex PCR assay. This immuneACCESS table, as held by TCRdb, lists in-frame sequences with V and J called but not all clones. Of the missing ones, under half trace to an unresolved V gene in checked studies; the others have no known cause. This sample comprises roughly 2.2 million clones, more than 80% of them detected only once. The ten largest clonotypes hold 0.39% of the sample. The source material was naive CD4+ T cells from PBMCs. The cell subset or site label for this specimen denotes: CD45RA+ positively selected. The receptors were sampled from a man in his late teens or twenties in good health. Some clones in this sample may be carry-over from other donors' samples.

The chain has TRBV5-1 and TRBJ2-1, with 9 positions matching TRBD2. Germline CDR1 SGHRS, CDR2 YFSETQ. The trim removed 6 bases at V and 5 bases at J, leaving 3 bases unmatched. The CDR3 has 13 amino acids. CDR3 DNA: TGCGCCAGCAATCTAGCGGGAAACAATGAGCAGTTCTTC. This sequence encodes CASNLAGNNEQFF.

This clone was seen a few times. J is TRBJ1-3 and V is TRBV12-5; maybe TRBD1 (5 bases). Germline lookup yields CDR1 LGHNT and CDR2 FRNRAP. V lost 3 bases, J lost 7 bases, and 16 bases lay in between. The CDR3 has 15 residues. CDR3 region: CASGFFPGSGNTIYF. The CDR3 coding sequence is TGTGCTAGTGGTTTTTTCCCAGGGAGCGGCAACACCATATATTTT. The entire variable domain, with the rest obtained from reference TRBV12-5 and TRBJ1-3, is as follows: DARVTQTPRHKVTEMGQEVTMRCQPILGHNTVFWYRQTMMQGLELLAYFRNRAPLDDSGMPKDRFSAEMPDATLATLKIQPSEPRDSAVYFCASGFFPGSGNTIYFGEGSWLTVV.

The chain carries TRBV7-3 and TRBJ2-2; tentative D call: TRBD1 (5 bases). This CDR3 spans 12 amino acids. Per germline, CDR1 SGHTA and CDR2 FQGTGA. V lost 4 bases to trimming and J lost 6 bases, with 6 bases between them. CDR3 nucleotide sequence: TGTGCCAGCAGCTGGGGCTCCGGGGAGCTGTTTTTT. Its translation is CASSWGSGELFF. The full variable domain, rest sourced from reference TRBV7-3 and TRBJ2-2, is GAGVSQTPSNKVTEKGKYVELRCDPISGHTALYWYRQSLGQGPEFLIYFQGTGAADDSGLPNDRFFAVRPEGSVSTLKIQRTERGDSAVYLCASSWGSGELFFGEGSRLTVL.

This chain uses TRBV6-1 with TRBJ2-2; 9 nucleotides agree with TRBD2. From germline, CDR1 is MNHNS and CDR2 SASEGT. Trimming removed 2 bases from V and 4 bases from J; junction bases left unmatched: 2. The CDR3 spans 15 residues. CDR3 in amino acids: CASSEPSGTTGELFF. The CDR3 DNA reads TGTGCCAGCAGTGAACCTAGCGGGACCACCGGGGAGCTGTTTTTT.

The rearrangement uses TRBV7-9 and TRBJ2-5; D may be TRBD1 or TRBD2 (7 bases each). The ends were cut back, 5 bases at V and 5 bases at J, with 15 bases in the middle. CDR3 size: 14 residues. Germline values: CDR1 SEHNR, CDR2 FQNEAQ (reference sequence). Here the CDR3 DNA reads TGTGCCAGCAGCGAAGCGGGACAGATCGAGACCCAGTACTTC. It is translated as CASSEAGQIETQYF. The complete variable domain, with remaining parts taken from reference TRBV7-9 and TRBJ2-5, reads DTGVSQNPRHKITKRGQNVTFRCDPISEHNRLYWYRQTLGQGPEFLTYFQNEAQLEKSRLLSDRFSAERPKGSFSTLEIQRTEQGDSAMYLCASSEAGQIETQYFGPGTRLLVL.

The gene calls are TRBV2 and TRBJ2-1; D gene ambiguous. Germline V gene lookup returns CDR1 SNHLY and CDR2 FYNNEI. This CDR3 contains 12 residues. V lost 4 bases and J lost 13, with 14 bases in between. The CDR3 loop reads CASSVDPRTQFF. As DNA, the CDR3 is TGTGCCAGCAGTGTCGACCCCCGAACCCAGTTCTTC.

This chain joins TRBV4-1 and TRBJ2-1; D is undetermined. CDR1 and CDR2 (germline): MGHRA, YSYEKL. V gave up 1 base and J gave up 7 bases, with 11 bases separating them. The CDR3 contains 14 residues. CDR3 nucleotide sequence: TGCGCCAGCAGCCAAGGGGTAGCCCCGAATGAGCAGTTCTTC. It specifies CASSQGVAPNEQFF.

The chain recombines TRBV7-3 with TRBJ2-1; D ambiguous. Trimming removed 2 bases at V and 10 bases at J, with 9 bases between. This CDR3 comprises 12 residues. Germline CDR1 and CDR2: SGHTA and FQGTGA. CDR3 DNA sequence: TGTGCCAGCAGCTTACCCCCCGTCGAGCAGTTCTTC. Translation gives CASSLPPVEQFF.

This clone is a singleton in its sample. The rearrangement joins TRBV7-8 to TRBJ2-5, with 14 bases identical to TRBD2. This CDR3 is 22 amino acids long. The germline CDR1 and CDR2 sequences are SGHVS and FQNEAQ. J gave up 2 bases and V 1 base, and 18 bases lay outside the gene matches. The CDR3 is CASSLGQRTGTSGRRGQETQYF. DNA for the CDR3: TGTGCCAGCAGCTTAGGACAGCGTACCGGGACTAGCGGGAGACGGGGGCAAGAGACCCAGTACTTC.

This chain uses TRBV28 with TRBJ1-5; D ambiguous. Germline values: CDR1 MDHEN, CDR2 SYDVKM. The V end lost 3 bases, the J end lost 0 bases, and 3 bases lay between the germline ends. CDR3 length equals 13 residues. The CDR3 DNA is TGTGCCAGCAGTTTCTTTAGCAATCAGCCCCAGCATTTT. Protein product: CASSFFSNQPQHF.

The chain couples TRBV10-3 to TRBJ1-2, with D possibly TRBD1 on 5 matching bases. CDR1 is ENHRY and CDR2 is SYGVKD in the germline V gene. Trimming removed 8 bases from V and 4 bases from J, with 11 bases in between. This CDR3 contains 12 residues. CDR3 bases: TGTGCCATCGGGGAAGGGGCCTATGGCTACACCTTC. Amino acids: CAIGEGAYGYTF.

This chain links TRBV5-1 with TRBJ2-5; a possible D gene is TRBD1 (6 bases). The CDR3 consists of 14 residues. V dropped 4 bases and J dropped 5 bases, with 15 bases sitting between them. Germline CDR1 reads SGHRS; CDR2 reads YFSETQ. CDR3 sequence (DNA): TGCGCCAGCAGCGCCGGGACACAGATCGAGACCCAGTACTTC. It specifies CASSAGTQIETQYF.